The T cell receptor beta chain under discussion was sequenced for a study of radiotherapy plus CTLA-4 blockade in lung cancer (dated by TCRdb to 2016 to 2018). At the level of the whole study: Among enrolled patients, approximately 19% had an objective response and 25% to 35% reached disease control.

The research as a whole found: Increased serum interferon-beta after radiation, together with early dynamic changes in blood T cell clones, were reported to be the strongest predictors of response. After treatment with radiotherapy and ipilimumab, TCR clones that came from tumors expanded in the peripheral blood.

The study evaluated CTLA-4 blockade (ipilimumab) given together with focal radiation therapy in patients who had chemo-refractory metastatic non-small-cell lung cancer. Turning to this clone: Its antigen specificity is not known. The input lacks base qualities; no much larger clone sits a single base away.

Libraries were built with the immunoSEQ multiplex PCR assay. TCRdb took over this immuneACCESS table, retaining in-frame rearrangements with V and J assigned. Such tables are incomplete; in checked studies, under half of the missing clones stem from an unresolved V gene, and the remainder is unexplained. The table for this sample lists 65,000 to 70,000 clones; approximately 79% of them were counted only once. Of the sample, roughly 9.7% is held by the ten largest clones. This clonotype was sampled from a human donor with non-small cell lung cancer who had a complete response to radiotherapy plus ipilimumab. The sample consisted of peripheral blood, taken from a patient treated with radiotherapy plus ipilimumab.

The CDR3 region reads CASSARDRGSYEQYF. DNA sequence: TGTGCCAGCAGTGCCCGGGACAGGGGTTCCTACGAGCAGTACTTC. The chain is made from TRBV6-5 and TRBJ2-7; 10 junctional bases match TRBD1. Via the germline V gene, CDR1 is MNHEY and CDR2 SVGAGI. Trimming removed 5 bases from V and 1 base from J; the gene matches leave 5 bases unexplained. Measured from the cysteine to the phenylalanine, the CDR3 is 15 residues long. The kept DNA is CDR3 alone, 45 bases in frame from the first base.